The entry below describes one T cell receptor (beta chain). Its antigen is undetermined. PCR employed 60 Vbeta and 13 Jbeta primers. Methods used by the authors: Later reanalysis found 80 million or so unique TCR beta chains, about 11 million of them shared. This table comes from immunoSEQ multiplex PCR, and its TCRdb copy is limited to in-frame clones, with some not included. D and trimming were read from the DNA, whereas the V and J calls and clone size are those reported in that table. The data contain 270,000 or so clones, 86% of them singletons. This sample is drawn from a study of cytomegalovirus exposure and HLA in healthy donors. Study observations and caveats: The study listed 150 to 200 cytomegalovirus-associated TCR beta chains. Information on immune exposure was restricted to one variable (CMV serostatus).

The CDR3 runs to 17 residues. V was pared by 6 bases and J by 3 bases, with 23 bases between. Germline CDR1 and CDR2: MDHEN and SYDVKM. Material: PBMCs. The rearrangement uses TRBV28 and TRBJ1-2; D perhaps matches TRBD1 (5 bases). This receptor was taken from a man aged 40-49 years in good health and CMV-seropositive. The DNA for the CDR3 is TGTGCCAGCAGCTTCGGGGAGAGCGGGGGACGGCACTATGGCTACACCTTC. It codes for CASSFGESGGRHYGYTF.